Below are 22 T cell receptor beta chains sequenced from a single sample in a study of cytomegalovirus exposure and HLA in healthy donors. Both 60 Vbeta primers and 13 Jbeta primers went into the PCR. The table came from immunoSEQ multiplex PCR; TCRdb's copy has only in-frame clones and leaves some out. In the table there are 180,000 or so clones, roughly 77% of which are singletons. The specimen was PBMCs. Every receptor here comes from a middle-aged woman in good health and CMV-seropositive.

The J gene is TRBJ2-3, the V gene TRBV11-3; D remains unclear. V was cut by 1 base and J by 3 bases, with 8 bases left in between. The germline V gene encodes CDR1 SGHNT and CDR2 YENEEA. CDR3 length: 14 residues. The CDR3 bases are TGTGCCAGCAGCTTAGGGAGAGCTACAGATACGCAGTATTTT. It is translated as CASSLGRATDTQYF. Full variable domain (remainder filled in from reference TRBV11-3 and TRBJ2-3): EAGVVQSPRYKIIEKKQPVAFWCNPISGHNTLYWYLQNLGQGPELLIRYENEEAVDDSQLPKDRFSAERLKGVDSTLKIQPAELGDSAVYLCASSLGRATDTQYFGPGTRLTVL.

Note on this clone: The sample has other DNA sequences that encode this CDR3 too. The rearrangement links TRBV7-3 to TRBJ2-1; 8 bases line up with TRBD2. Losses at the gene ends were 3 bases for V and 6 bases for J; bases not matched to a gene: 4. The CDR3 sequence is 14 residues long. Germline lookup yields CDR1 SGHTA and CDR2 FQGTGA. CDR3 in DNA: TGTGCCAGCAGCTTGAGCGGGAGAAGCAATGAGCAGTTCTTC. This translates into CASSLSGRSNEQFF.

The CDR3 DNA reads as TGTGCCACCCGGGCCGGGACAGCCCTCTACGAGCAGTACTTC. Its translation: CATRAGTALYEQYF. This chain joins TRBV27 and TRBJ2-7; 7 nucleotides line up with TRBD1. CDR1 and CDR2 from the germline V gene are MNHEY and SMNVEV (reference sequence). The CDR3 contains 14 residues. Germline trimming cut 10 bases from V and 3 bases from J; bases unmatched to any gene: 12.

In its sample, this clone was seen a few times. The chain is built from TRBV6-5 and TRBJ2-7; TRBD1 agrees at 9 bases. The CDR3 extends over 14 amino acids. CDR1 MNHEY and CDR2 SVGAGI come from the germline V gene. J lost 1 base, V lost 7 bases, and 5 bases had no gene match. The CDR3 DNA follows: TGTGCCAGCACTACCGGGACAGGGTCCTACGAGCAGTACTTC. Translated, it gives CASTTGTGSYEQYF.

The rearrangement joins TRBV6-6 to TRBJ2-7, with D possibly matching TRBD1 (5 bases). V lost 4 bases to trimming and J lost 4 bases, with 20 bases between them. This CDR3 is built from 16 residues. Germline CDR1 is MNHNY and CDR2 is SVGAGI (reference sequence). The CDR3 region is CASSSPDTEFRYEQYF. DNA of the CDR3: TGTGCCAGCAGTTCCCCGGACACCGAATTTCGGTACGAGCAGTACTTC.

The V gene is TRBV28, the J gene TRBJ2-5; 7 bases line up with TRBD1. Gene TRBJ2-7 matches the end of the DNA better, so the J call may be wrong. The CDR3 runs to 14 residues. Looked up from germline, CDR1 is MDHEN and CDR2 is SYDVKM. For the CDR3, the DNA is TGTGCCAGCAGTCGCCGGGACAGCATCTACGAGCAGTACTTC. Its protein product is CASSRRDSIYEQYF.

This clone was observed a handful of times. The V gene is TRBV5-1, the J gene TRBJ2-7; 15 bases align to TRBD2. Germline loops: CDR1 SGHRS, CDR2 YFSETQ. The CDR3 runs 19 residues. The V gene end was trimmed by 3 bases and the J gene end by 2 bases; junction bases not matched to a gene: 12. The CDR3 loop reads CASSWVSGLAGGAPYEQYF. The DNA of the CDR3 is TGCGCCAGCAGCTGGGTCTCGGGACTAGCGGGAGGAGCCCCCTACGAGCAGTACTTC.

This chain joins TRBV30 and TRBJ2-5; 7 nucleotides line up with TRBD1. The junction had 9 bases not matched to a gene; V was cut back by 0 bases and J by 5 bases. CDR3 length equals 15 residues. Per germline, CDR1 GTSNPN and CDR2 SVGIG (reference sequence). The CDR3 region has the DNA TGTGCCTGGAGTGTAGATAGGGGGCTCGGGGAGACCCAGTACTTC. Amino acid sequence: CAWSVDRGLGETQYF.

V and J are TRBV10-3 and TRBJ2-7, with D perhaps TRBD1 (5 bases). CDR3 length equals 16 residues. V was trimmed by 0 bases and J by 0 bases, leaving 12 bases between them. Germline lookup yields CDR1 ENHRY and CDR2 SYGVKD. CDR3 bases: TGTGCCATCAGTGAGTCGAGCACAGGAGCCTCCTACGAGCAGTACTTC. Its protein is CAISESSTGASYEQYF.

This clone was seen a few times. V and J are TRBV5-4 and TRBJ2-1; D gene ambiguous. In germline, CDR1 is SGHNT, CDR2 YYREEE (reference sequence). V was pared by 0 bases and J by 8 bases, with 9 bases between. The CDR3 loop spans 13 amino acids. The CDR3 coding sequence is TGTGCCAGCAGCTTGGGGCAGGTATATGAGCAGTTCTTC. It codes for CASSLGQVYEQFF.

The chain couples TRBV19 to TRBJ2-5; 7 positions match TRBD2. J lost 5 bases, V lost 4 bases, and 7 bases had no gene match. The germline V gene encodes CDR1 LNHDA and CDR2 SQIVND (reference sequence). This CDR3 has 14 residues. The CDR3 reads CASSKAGQGETQYF. CDR3 bases: TGTGCCAGTAGTAAAGCGGGGCAGGGTGAGACCCAGTACTTC. Drawing the rest from reference TRBV19 and TRBJ2-5, the complete variable domain is DGGITQSPKYLFRKEGQNVTLSCEQNLNHDAMYWYRQDPGQGLRLIYYSQIVNDFQKGDIAEGYSVSREKKESFPLTVTSAQKNPTAFYLCASSKAGQGETQYFGPGTRLLVL.

This chain uses TRBV6-5 with TRBJ1-6; TRBD1 aligns across 8 bases. V was clipped by 0 bases and J by 6 bases; unmatched bases: 4. Per the germline V gene, CDR1 is MNHEY and CDR2 is SVGAGI. The length of the CDR3 is 16 residues. CDR3 sequence reads: CASSYSHRGTNSPLHF. The CDR3 nucleotides are TGTGCCAGCAGTTACTCGCACAGGGGGACTAATTCACCCCTCCACTTT.

This clone has a handful of counts. Germline is not matched at one junction end, which may reflect a read error. J is TRBJ2-2 and V is TRBV7-7; perhaps TRBD2 as D (6 bases). The CDR3 has 14 amino acids. Germline CDR1 and CDR2: SSHAT and FNYEAQ (reference sequence). The CDR3 bases are TGTGCTAGCAGCTTAGGTGGAGGGAACGGGGAGCTGTTTTTT. Translation: CASSLGGGNGELFF.

The chain is built from TRBV19 and TRBJ1-1; D unresolved. Germline CDR1 reads LNHDA; CDR2 reads SQIVND (reference sequence). V was cut by 2 bases and J by 1 base, with 5 bases left in between. The length of the CDR3 is 13 residues. The CDR3 loop reads CASSINRNTEAFF. Here the CDR3 DNA reads TGTGCCAGTAGTATAAACAGGAACACTGAAGCTTTCTTT.

Here the CDR3 reads CASSFSGRRETQYF. CDR3 DNA sequence: TGTGCCAGCAGCTTTAGCGGGAGACGAGAGACCCAGTACTTC. V usage is TRBV7-3 and J usage is TRBJ2-5, with 9 bases lining up with TRBD2. Trimming took 3 bases from V and 4 from J; bases not matched to a gene: 3. There are 14 residues in the CDR3. Germline values: CDR1 SGHTA, CDR2 FQGTGA.

The J gene is TRBJ2-1, the V gene TRBV7-9; 11 bases fit TRBD2. CDR3 length equals 17 residues. The germline CDR1 and CDR2 sequences are SEHNR and FQNEAQ (reference sequence). With V trimmed by 4 bases and J by 4 bases, 9 bases remained unmatched. The CDR3 is CASSSPLGLAAYNEQFF. DNA of the CDR3: TGTGCCAGCAGCTCCCCCCTGGGACTAGCGGCTTACAATGAGCAGTTCTTC.

The chain combines TRBV27 with TRBJ2-1, with a weak D call TRBD1 (8 bases). The V gene lost 6 bases and the J gene lost 7 bases, with 19 bases spanning the gap. Germline V gene data show CDR1 as MNHEY and CDR2 as SMNVEV (reference sequence). CDR3 length: 15 amino acids. CDR3 coding DNA: TGTGCCAGCAGCCGCACAGGGGGGGGATGGAATGAGCAGTTCTTC. Translated, it gives CASSRTGGGWNEQFF.

This clone was counted once. The chain carries TRBV6-6 and TRBJ1-1; weak D call: TRBD1 (6 bases). The CDR3 is made up of 14 amino acids. V lost 4 bases and J 4 bases, leaving 13 bases between the germline ends. The V gene's germline CDR1 is MNHNY and CDR2 SVGAGI (reference sequence). CDR3 in amino acids: CASSSPQGRTEAFF. In DNA, the CDR3 is TGTGCCAGCAGTTCTCCACAGGGCCGCACTGAAGCTTTCTTT.

The CDR3 nucleotides read TGTGCCATCAGCTGGTCACAGGGGGGAAACACTGAAGCTTTCTTT. As protein: CAISWSQGGNTEAFF. The genes are TRBV10-3 and TRBJ1-1, with TRBD1 identical over 8 bases. The CDR3 is made up of 15 amino acids. Germline V gives CDR1 ENHRY, CDR2 SYGVKD. J lost 2 bases, V lost 6 bases, and 8 bases had no gene match.

The V call is TRBV27, the J call TRBJ2-7; D is perhaps TRBD2 (7 bases). CDR1 and CDR2 (germline): MNHEY, SMNVEV (reference sequence). The germline V and J ends were trimmed by 3 bases and 6 bases, with 15 bases remaining between them. The CDR3 loop spans 14 amino acids. DNA for the CDR3: TGTGCCAGCAGTTTCGGCGGGGGCCCGCTCGAGCAGTACTTC. Protein: CASSFGGGPLEQYF.

The chain couples TRBV29-1 to TRBJ1-1; TRBD1 might be the D (5 bases). The CDR3 extends over 13 amino acids. Between the trimmed V and J ends, which lost 7 bases and 0 bases, there was a span of 12 bases. Germline V lookup: CDR1 SQVTM, CDR2 ANQGSEA. The CDR3 DNA reads TGCAGCGCCCTTGACAGTTTGAACACTGAAGCTTTCTTT. Its translation: CSALDSLNTEAFF.

The V gene is TRBV7-2, the J gene TRBJ2-7; D unclear. This CDR3 spans 13 amino acids. CDR1 is SGHTA, CDR2 FQGNSA, per germline. Trimming stripped 1 base from V and 3 bases from J, with 7 bases between. CDR3 protein: CASSLDIYYEQYF. CDR3 DNA: TGTGCCAGCAGCTTAGACATTTACTACGAGCAGTACTTC.